This T cell receptor beta chain comes out of a study of blood T cell repertoires in COVID-19. As for the study in general: COVID-19 samples from acute and convalescent phases originated in the United States, Italy and Spain. The cDNA or gDNA used as material had been derived from T cells, B-cell-depleted T cells, or PBMCs.

Source study methods: Cell counts per sample came from amplifying reference gene primers. Method: immunoSEQ multiplex PCR; TCRdb's copy keeps in-frame clones and lacks some. The V and J calls and the clone size are those of that table, but D and trimming were determined from the DNA. The repertoire has about 190,000 clones, under 85% of them found once; the top ten carry 17%. This clone was recorded a few times. CDR1 is MGHRA and CDR2 is YSYEKL in the germline V gene. The CDR3 has 12 amino acids. V lost 3 bases and J lost 6, with 8 bases in between. The sequence was obtained from a man between 60 and 70 years old with active or convalescent COVID-19. Sequenced sample: peripheral blood. This chain joins TRBV4-1 and TRBJ1-1; D is perhaps TRBD1 (5 bases). The CDR3 nucleotides are TGCGCCAGCAGCCACCTGACAGCTGAAGCTTTCTTT. Residues: CASSHLTAEAFF.